The present T cell receptor (beta chain) was sequenced within a study of patients and donors after allogeneic stem cell transplantation. Germline V gene data show CDR1 as SEHNR and CDR2 as FQNEAQ (reference sequence). V lost 4 bases, J lost 7 bases, and 13 bases stayed unmatched. The CDR3 contains 15 residues. MiXCR was run by TCRdb on the RT-PCR reads, yielding one entry per CDR3 protein. Of approximately 33,000 distinct CDR3 sequences listed, almost 7% are singletons. This clonotype was detected ten times or more. The sample comprised blood, either unsorted or a sorted T cell fraction (not recorded which). The clonotype comes from a human donor who was either an allogeneic HSCT recipient or a stem cell or donor lymphocyte infusion donor (not recorded which). It is not recorded whose cells these are; they may come from a transplant donor. This chain links TRBV7-9 with TRBJ2-7, with TRBD1 identical over 7 bases. As DNA, the CDR3 is TGTGCCAGCAGCTCCAGTAGCCGACAGGGCTGGGAGCAGTACTTC. This gives the protein CASSSSSRQGWEQYF.